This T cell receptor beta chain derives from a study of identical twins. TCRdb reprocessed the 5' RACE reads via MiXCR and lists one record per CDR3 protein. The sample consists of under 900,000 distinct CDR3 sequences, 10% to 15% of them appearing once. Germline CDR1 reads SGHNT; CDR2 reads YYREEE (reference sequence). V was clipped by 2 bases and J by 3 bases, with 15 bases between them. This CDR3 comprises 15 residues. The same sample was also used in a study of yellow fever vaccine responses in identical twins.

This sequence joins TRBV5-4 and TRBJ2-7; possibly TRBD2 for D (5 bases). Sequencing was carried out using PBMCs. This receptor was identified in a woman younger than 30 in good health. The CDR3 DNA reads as TGTGCCAGCAGCTTTAGAGGGAGTGGTAACTACGAGCAGTACTTC. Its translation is CASSFRGSGNYEQYF.